This T cell receptor beta chain comes out of a study of PD-1 blockade in classical Hodgkin lymphoma. Study-level points and caveats: Newly diagnosed patients reportedly trailed healthy donors in baseline TCR diversity. A significant rise in TCR diversity by C4D1 was seen for CD4+ but not CD8+ cells. For complete responders, baseline diversity was comparable to that of newly diagnosed patients.

The method was immunoSEQ multiplex PCR; TCRdb's version includes in-frame clones alone and lacks a portion of them. The data hold some 64,000 clones, with approximately 88% observed a single time. All the patients suffered relapse after autologous stem cell transplantation, and brentuximab vedotin exposure differed. Germline V gene lookup returns CDR1 MGHDK and CDR2 SYGVNS. This CDR3 comprises 15 residues. Worth noting for this clone: Its antigen is currently unknown.

Sequencing was performed on peripheral blood mononuclear cells (PBMCs), taken at baseline. The chain links TRBV25-1 to TRBJ2-5, with 7 nucleotides matching TRBD1. Matching the DNA end better, TRBJ2-7 makes the J call doubtful. The sequence was collected from a human donor with classical Hodgkin lymphoma. The CDR3 loop reads CASSESPGQSYEQYF. CDR3 nucleotides: TGTGCCAGCAGTGAATCTCCGGGACAGTCATACGAGCAGTACTTC.